The next 12 T cell receptor beta chains were all read from a single sample in a study of OX40 agonist ivuxolimab in advanced cancers. TCRdb keeps only in-frame clones here, not all; method: immunoSEQ multiplex PCR. The sample records some 64,000 clones, 90% to 95% being singletons. The source was CD4+ or CD8+ T cells sorted from blood, collected in a trial of the OX40 agonist ivuxolimab. These receptors were obtained from an adult with an advanced solid tumor such as melanoma, head and neck, liver or kidney cancer.

CDR3 loop: CASSLGGTEQYF. In nucleotides, the CDR3 is TGTGCCAGCAGTTTAGGAGGGACCGAGCAGTACTTC. This chain connects TRBV28 to TRBJ2-7; a weak D match, TRBD2 (6 bases). This CDR3 is 12 amino acids long. V lost 2 bases to trimming and J lost 6 bases, with 8 bases between them. CDR1 is MDHEN, CDR2 SYDVKM, per germline.

The CDR3 spells CASTPPEAGTYNEQFF. Written as DNA, the CDR3 is TGTGCCAGCACACCCCCCGAAGCGGGGACCTACAATGAGCAGTTCTTC. The V call is TRBV7-9, the J call TRBJ2-1; 7 positions agree with TRBD2. Unmatched junction bases numbered 11, after V lost 7 bases and J lost 2 bases. In germline, CDR1 is SEHNR, CDR2 FQNEAQ (reference sequence). The CDR3 contains 16 residues.

The V and J genes are TRBV27 and TRBJ1-1, with D uncertain. The V end lost 3 bases, the J end lost 6 bases, and 8 bases lay between the germline ends. Per germline, CDR1 MNHEY and CDR2 SMNVEV (reference sequence). The CDR3 covers 12 residues. CDR3 coding DNA: TGTGCCAGCAGTTTCAAGGGAGCTGAAGCTTTCTTT. Translation gives CASSFKGAEAFF.

For this clone: At one end the junction does not follow the germline gene, possibly because of a read error. This rearrangement joins TRBV5-4 to TRBJ2-1, with 9 bases matching TRBD2. CDR1 is SGHNT and CDR2 is YYREEE in the germline V gene (reference sequence). The CDR3 totals 11 residues. The DNA for the CDR3 is TGTGCCAGCAGCGCTAGCGGGGAACCTCTCTTC. The encoded protein is CASSASGEPLF.

This chain uses TRBV27 with TRBJ1-5, with D uncertain. V gave up 3 bases and J gave up 0 bases, with 9 bases separating them. This CDR3 is 15 amino acids long. CDR1 is MNHEY, CDR2 SMNVEV, per germline (reference sequence). The DNA of the CDR3 is TGTGCCAGCAGTTTGTCACAATATAGCAATCAGCCCCAGCATTTT. It encodes CASSLSQYSNQPQHF.

The chain combines TRBV2 with TRBJ2-3, with D maybe TRBD2 (6 bases). With 3 bases removed from V and 6 bases from J, the gap between germline ends came to 10 bases. This CDR3 region has 13 residues. Germline CDR1 reads SNHLY; CDR2 reads FYNNEI. The CDR3 region has the DNA TGTGCCAGCAGTGAGGAGGGGCTGGATACGCAGTATTTT. It specifies CASSEEGLDTQYF.

V is TRBV19 and J is TRBJ1-3, with D possibly being TRBD1 (6 bases). Germline CDR1 reads LNHDA; CDR2 reads SQIVND (reference sequence). Between the trimmed V and J ends, which lost 3 bases and 4 bases, there was a span of 10 bases. The CDR3 extends over 14 amino acids. The CDR3 sequence: CASSITGSGNTIYF. CDR3 in DNA: TGTGCCAGTAGTATTACAGGGTCCGGAAACACCATATATTTT. Combining the CDR3 with reference TRBV19 and TRBJ1-3 gives the whole variable domain DGGITQSPKYLFRKEGQNVTLSCEQNLNHDAMYWYRQDPGQGLRLIYYSQIVNDFQKGDIAEGYSVSREKKESFPLTVTSAQKNPTAFYLCASSITGSGNTIYFGEGSWLTVV.

The chain is built from TRBV7-3 and TRBJ2-1, with 8 bases matching TRBD1. CDR1 SGHTA and CDR2 FQGTGA come from the germline V gene. The J segment lost 1 base and the V segment lost 6 bases, leaving 8 bases of the junction unmatched. This CDR3 has 16 amino acids. CDR3 amino acids: CASSYQDRESYNEQFF. The CDR3 bases are TGTGCCAGCAGTTATCAGGACAGGGAGTCCTACAATGAGCAGTTCTTC.

The chain links TRBV7-9 to TRBJ1-6, with D uncertain. CDR3 length: 16 residues. Germline V gene data show CDR1 as SEHNR and CDR2 as FQNEAQ (reference sequence). V shed 1 base and J shed 7 bases, with 14 bases lying between them. This CDR3 reads CASSLVGPLQNSPLHF. The DNA for the CDR3 is TGTGCCAGCAGCTTAGTAGGGCCTTTGCAAAATTCACCCCTCCACTTT.

V is TRBV18 and J is TRBJ1-3; D unclear. The CDR3 has 16 amino acids. Looked up from germline, CDR1 is KGHSH and CDR2 is LQKENI. Trimming took off 4 bases at V and 0 bases at J, with 13 bases between the two ends. The CDR3 coding sequence is TGTGCCAGCTCACTGGACGGGTTAGTCTCTGGAAACACCATATATTTT. It encodes CASSLDGLVSGNTIYF.

J is TRBJ2-7 and V is TRBV18, with 8 bases fitting TRBD1. CDR3 size: 15 residues. Germline V gene data show CDR1 as KGHSH and CDR2 as LQKENI. V shed 1 base, J shed 4 bases, and the junction held 6 bases outside the gene matches. The chain's CDR3 is CASSPLQGATYEQYF. The CDR3 bases are TGTGCCAGCTCACCACTGCAGGGGGCCACATACGAGCAGTACTTC.

The J gene is TRBJ1-2, the V gene TRBV28, with 10 bases that match TRBD1. With V trimmed by 5 bases and J by 4 bases, 7 bases remained unmatched. The CDR3 covers 15 residues. Germline lookup yields CDR1 MDHEN and CDR2 SYDVKM. CDR3 nucleotide sequence: TGTGCCAGCAGTCTTGACAGGGGGCTGGGCTATGGCTACACCTTC. Translating it yields CASSLDRGLGYGYTF.